The rows below give T cell receptor beta chains drawn from one sample of a study of blood T cell repertoires in COVID-19. TCRdb's table, derived via immunoSEQ multiplex PCR, lists solely in-frame clones and lacks some. The table has some 150,000 clones, 84% seen once. The material sequenced was peripheral blood. The receptors originated from a human donor in a cohort sampled during active COVID-19. Each CDR3 is given with its conserved first and last residue. A D gene is named only where the DNA matches it firmly. The listing skips clone size in some rows; elsewhere it reads once, few, many or a size class.

V gene: TRBV15; CDR3 length: 15; clone size: NA; D gene: NA; J gene: TRBJ1-3; CDR3 protein: CATSRDLGQGNTIYF; CDR3 DNA: TGTGCCACCAGCAGAGATCTAGGACAGGGAAACACCATATATTTT
V gene: TRBV11-3; CDR3 length: 14; clone size: NA; D gene: NA; J gene: TRBJ2-5; CDR3 protein: CASTPRGLQETQYF; CDR3 DNA: TGTGCCAGCACCCCGAGGGGACTTCAAGAGACCCAGTACTTC
V gene: TRBV18; CDR3 length: 14; clone size: NA; D gene: TRBD1; J gene: TRBJ1-5; CDR3 protein: CASSPDRGRQPQHF; CDR3 DNA: TGTGCCAGCTCCCCGGACAGGGGGAGGCAGCCCCAGCATTTT
V gene: TRBV4-3; CDR3 length: 17; clone size: once; D gene: TRBD1; J gene: TRBJ1-4; CDR3 protein: CASSRKGQLLTNEKLFF; CDR3 DNA: TGCGCCAGCAGCCGGAAGGGACAGCTGCTCACTAATGAAAAACTGTTTTTT
V gene: TRBV9; CDR3 length: 14; clone size: NA; D gene: NA; J gene: TRBJ2-7; CDR3 protein: CASSGAGLPYEQYF; CDR3 DNA: TGTGCCAGCAGCGGAGCGGGTCTGCCCTACGAGCAGTACTTC
V gene: TRBV6-6; CDR3 length: 12; clone size: NA; D gene: NA; J gene: TRBJ2-1; CDR3 protein: CASRPQGGEQFF; CDR3 DNA: TGTGCCAGCAGGCCCCAGGGAGGTGAGCAGTTCTTC
V gene: TRBV6-2/TRBV6-3; CDR3 length: 16; clone size: NA; D gene: TRBD2; J gene: TRBJ2-7; CDR3 protein: CASSSGTSGEGYEQYF; CDR3 DNA: TGTGCCAGCAGCTCCGGGACTAGCGGGGAAGGCTACGAGCAGTACTTC
V gene: TRBV11-3; CDR3 length: 15; clone size: NA; D gene: TRBD2; J gene: TRBJ2-3; CDR3 protein: CASSTRGGFGDTQYF; CDR3 DNA: TGTGCCAGCAGCACCCGGGGAGGGTTCGGGGATACGCAGTATTTT
V gene: TRBV14; CDR3 length: 15; clone size: NA; D gene: NA; J gene: TRBJ2-1; CDR3 protein: CASSQGWARNNEQFF; CDR3 DNA: TGTGCCAGCAGCCAAGGCTGGGCTCGGAACAATGAGCAGTTCTTC
V gene: TRBV24-1; CDR3 length: 15; clone size: once; D gene: TRBD1; J gene: TRBJ1-1; CDR3 protein: CATSDSRQGMTEAFF; CDR3 DNA: TGTGCCACCAGTGATTCAAGACAGGGGATGACTGAAGCTTTCTTT
V gene: TRBV7-9; CDR3 length: 12; clone size: NA; D gene: NA; J gene: TRBJ2-7; CDR3 protein: CASSLGSGDPSF; CDR3 DNA: TGTGCCAGCAGCTTAGGGTCGGGGGACCCCTCCTTC
V gene: TRBV4-1; CDR3 length: 17; clone size: NA; D gene: TRBD1; J gene: TRBJ1-2; CDR3 protein: CASSQVTGDPSNYGYTF; CDR3 DNA: TGCGCCAGCAGCCAAGTCACAGGGGACCCCTCTAACTATGGCTACACCTTC
V gene: TRBV9; CDR3 length: 13; clone size: NA; D gene: NA; J gene: TRBJ2-3; CDR3 protein: CASSPGVAGTQYF; CDR3 DNA: TGTGCCAGCAGCCCAGGGGTGGCAGGGACGCAGTATTTT
V gene: TRBV5-1; CDR3 length: 14; clone size: NA; D gene: TRBD1; J gene: TRBJ2-7; CDR3 protein: CASSSGTGSYEQYF; CDR3 DNA: TGCGCCAGCAGCTCTGGGACAGGGTCCTACGAGCAGTACTTC
V gene: TRBV2; CDR3 length: 15; clone size: NA; D gene: NA; J gene: TRBJ2-2; CDR3 protein: CASSVGRTGVGELFF; CDR3 DNA: TGTGCCAGCAGTGTGGGCCGCACCGGGGTCGGGGAGCTGTTTTTT